One sample yielded the 17 T cell receptor beta chains listed below, sequenced in a study of cytomegalovirus exposure and HLA in healthy donors. This PCR relied on a set of 60 Vbeta primers and 13 Jbeta primers. Here immunoSEQ multiplex PCR was the method, and the copy in TCRdb shows in-frame clones only, minus some. The sample holds 100,000 to 150,000 clones, 17% seen once. Sequenced material: PBMCs. Receptor source: a female donor in good health and CMV-seropositive.

This clone occurred a few times. J is TRBJ1-6 and V is TRBV5-1; TRBD1 matches 10 bases. CDR3 length: 17 amino acids. CDR1 and CDR2 from the germline V gene are SGHRS and YFSETQ. V shed 5 bases, J shed 10 bases, and the junction held 15 bases outside the gene matches. The CDR3 sequence is CASSLGTGEYVGSPLHF. The DNA for the CDR3 is TGCGCCAGCAGTCTGGGGACAGGGGAGTATGTCGGATCACCCCTCCACTTT.

This clone was found a few times. The chain employs TRBV28 and TRBJ1-1; D remains ambiguous. This CDR3 has 15 residues. Deletions cut 1 base from V and 0 bases from J, with 9 bases between. The germline V gene has CDR1 MDHEN and CDR2 SYDVKM. In nucleotides, the CDR3 is TGTGCCAGCAGTTTATTGGAGTTCATGAACACTGAAGCTTTCTTT. Translation gives CASSLLEFMNTEAFF.

The chain joins TRBV5-1 to TRBJ1-1, with 7 bases aligning to TRBD1. This CDR3 comprises 14 residues. Germline trimming cut 4 bases from V and 1 base from J; bases unmatched to any gene: 4. CDR1 SGHRS and CDR2 YFSETQ come from the germline V gene. CDR3 residues: CASSRQGSNTEAFF. The CDR3 nucleotides read TGCGCCAGCAGCCGACAGGGATCGAACACTGAAGCTTTCTTT.

This clone showed up just a few times. V usage is TRBV10-3 and J usage is TRBJ2-7; the D is unclear. Germline-derived CDR1 and CDR2 are ENHRY and SYGVKD. The CDR3 runs 13 residues. Trimming cost V 11 bases and J 0 bases, with 14 bases left between them. The CDR3 DNA reads as TGTGCCCTCCTAGATCAGAGCTCCTACGAGCAGTACTTC. Translating it yields CALLDQSSYEQYF.

V is TRBV5-4 and J is TRBJ2-7; TRBD2 aligns across 10 bases. CDR3 length: 15 amino acids. The J segment lost 3 bases and the V segment lost 0 bases, leaving 3 bases of the junction unmatched. Germline assignment: CDR1 SGHNT and CDR2 YYREEE (reference sequence). The CDR3 DNA reads as TGTGCCAGCAGCTTGGAGGCTAGCGGGAGCTACGAGCAGTACTTC. This gives the protein CASSLEASGSYEQYF.

The chain has TRBV2 and TRBJ1-1; D is ambiguous. Deletions cut 3 bases from V and 11 bases from J, with 16 bases between. Germline-derived CDR1 and CDR2 are SNHLY and FYNNEI. The CDR3 is made up of 13 amino acids. The CDR3 DNA reads as TGTGCCAGCAGTGATCCCCCGGGTCCATTGGCTTTCTTT. This codes for CASSDPPGPLAFF.

This clone was recorded a few times. V and J are TRBV6-4 and TRBJ2-1; 12 positions agree with TRBD2. The germline V gene has CDR1 MRHNA and CDR2 SNTAGT. This CDR3 has 15 residues. J was trimmed by 4 bases and V by 6 bases; bases with no gene match: 4. The DNA for the CDR3 is TGTGCCAGCAGCGCTGGGACTAGCGGGTACAATGAGCAGTTCTTC. It is translated as CASSAGTSGYNEQFF.

Points on this clone: Sequence at one end of the junction differs from germline and may be a read error. The rearrangement uses TRBV9 and TRBJ2-1, with TRBD2 matching 8 bases. This CDR3 has 17 residues. CDR1 and CDR2 (germline): SGDLS, YYNGEE. This CDR3 is CASSVQVSGNVHNEQLF. DNA for the CDR3: TGTGCCAGCAGCGTACAGGTTAGCGGGAATGTTCACAATGAGCAGCTCTTC.

This chain connects TRBV2 to TRBJ1-1; 7 bases agree with TRBD1. The CDR3 runs 15 residues. Germline values: CDR1 SNHLY, CDR2 FYNNEI. After removal of 7 bases from V and 6 bases from J, the junction contained 14 bases not matched to a gene. The CDR3 here is CASTEKDRSEPEAFF. The CDR3 DNA reads TGTGCCAGCACCGAAAAGGACAGGAGCGAACCTGAAGCTTTCTTT.

In this sample, this clone turned up a few times. The chain carries TRBV19 and TRBJ2-5; tentative D call: TRBD2 (6 bases). The CDR3 runs 18 residues. Germline V gives CDR1 LNHDA, CDR2 SQIVND (reference sequence). Trimming left V 2 bases short and J 4 bases short, with 23 bases between. CDR3 in amino acids: CASSIRTGVALGGETQYF. In nucleotides, the CDR3 is TGTGCCAGTAGTATAAGGACCGGGGTAGCGTTGGGGGGAGAGACCCAGTACTTC.

CDR3 in DNA: TGTGCCAGCACCACCGGACAGGGGTATAATTCACCCCTCCACTTT. As protein: CASTTGQGYNSPLHF. The rearrangement joins TRBV5-4 to TRBJ1-6; 9 bases fit TRBD1. Germline assignment: CDR1 SGHNT and CDR2 YYREEE (reference sequence). The CDR3 runs 15 residues. With V trimmed by 6 bases and J by 4 bases, 5 bases remained unmatched. Looking up the rest from reference TRBV5-4 and TRBJ1-6 gives the full variable domain: ETGVTQSPTHLIKTRGQQVTLRCSSQSGHNTVSWYQQALGQGPQFIFQYYREEENGRGNFPPRFSGLQFPNYSSELNVNALELDDSALYLCASTTGQGYNSPLHFGNGTRLTVT.

J is TRBJ2-7 and V is TRBV7-2, with 7 bases aligning to TRBD2. The J segment lost 1 base and the V segment lost 6 bases, leaving 3 bases of the junction unmatched. Germline loops: CDR1 SGHTA, CDR2 FQGNSA. The CDR3 has 13 residues. The CDR3 loop reads CASSFSGSYEQYF. In DNA, the CDR3 is TGTGCCAGCAGTTTTAGCGGGTCCTACGAGCAGTACTTC.

Comment on this clone: The same CDR3 arises from other DNA sequences in this sample as well. The chain couples TRBV7-2 to TRBJ2-7; 12 nucleotides agree with TRBD2. CDR3 length: 15 amino acids. Germline V gene lookup returns CDR1 SGHTA and CDR2 FQGNSA. After removal of 2 bases from V and 2 bases from J, the junction contained 1 base not matched to a gene. Here the CDR3 reads CASSLRTSGTYEQYF. Written as DNA, the CDR3 is TGTGCCAGCAGCTTACGGACTAGCGGGACCTACGAGCAGTACTTC. Looking up the rest from reference TRBV7-2 and TRBJ2-7 gives the full variable domain: GAGVSQSPSNKVTEKGKDVELRCDPISGHTALYWYRQSLGQGLEFLIYFQGNSAPDKSGLPSDRFSAERTGGSVSTLTIQRTQQEDSAVYLCASSLRTSGTYEQYFGPGTRLTVT.

The chain combines TRBV20-1 with TRBJ1-1; the D is unclear. Germline V gene data show CDR1 as DFQATT and CDR2 as SNEGSKA (reference sequence). This CDR3 spans 11 amino acids. CDR3 in DNA: TGCGTATACAAGGGAGTCACTGAAGCTTTCTTT. Translation: CVYKGVTEAFF.

In its sample, this clone was seen a few times. The rearrangement links TRBV9 to TRBJ1-3; maybe TRBD1 (6 bases). Germline values: CDR1 SGDLS, CDR2 YYNGEE. The V end lost 3 bases, the J end lost 1 base, and 17 bases lay between the germline ends. The CDR3 is 17 residues long. The CDR3 loop reads CASSEARGGRSGNTIYF. The CDR3 DNA reads as TGTGCCAGCAGCGAGGCCAGAGGGGGTAGATCTGGAAACACCATATATTTT.

This chain uses TRBV29-1 with TRBJ2-1; D might be TRBD1 (7 bases). Germline CDR1 SQVTM, CDR2 ANQGSEA. The CDR3 consists of 14 residues. V was pared by 4 bases and J by 8 bases, with 18 bases between. The CDR3 DNA is TGCAGCGTTGTGAATCAGGGGGGTGGGTATGAGCAGTTCTTC. This gives the protein CSVVNQGGGYEQFF.

DNA for the CDR3: TGTGCCAGCAGCACCACCCAGGGTAACGAGCAGTACTTC. It is translated as CASSTTQGNEQYF. The rearrangement uses TRBV28 and TRBJ2-7, with a tentative D call TRBD1 (5 bases). The germline V gene encodes CDR1 MDHEN and CDR2 SYDVKM. CDR3 length: 13 residues. V was pared by 6 bases and J by 5 bases, with 14 bases between. Using reference TRBV28 and TRBJ2-7 for the parts outside the CDR3, the full variable domain is DVKVTQSSRYLVKRTGEKVFLECVQDMDHENMFWYRQDPGLGLRLIYFSYDVKMKEKGDIPEGYSVSREKKERFSLILESASTNQTSMYLCASSTTQGNEQYFGPGTRLTVT.